What follows are 17 T cell receptor beta chains derived from one specimen sequenced in a study of PD-1 blockade in classical Hodgkin lymphoma. Time point of the sample: cycle 4 day 1 (C4D1), after less than seven weeks of nivolumab. Brentuximab vedotin exposure varied, and every patient relapsed after autologous stem cell transplantation. Using immunoSEQ multiplex PCR, the repertoire was profiled, and TCRdb retains in-frame clones only, with some absent. Of about 52,000 clones listed, around nine tenths are singletons. The sequencing here drew on peripheral blood mononuclear cells (PBMCs), taken before the fourth cycle of nivolumab. These receptors were obtained from a human donor with classical Hodgkin lymphoma.

V gene TRBV28 combines with J gene TRBJ1-5; the D is unclear. The CDR3 loop spans 15 amino acids. V was pared by 2 bases and J by 0 bases, with 8 bases between. Germline loops: CDR1 MDHEN, CDR2 SYDVKM. The CDR3 DNA reads TGTGCCAGCAGTTTAGGCGGAAATAGCAATCAGCCCCAGCATTTT. Protein sequence: CASSLGGNSNQPQHF. Full variable domain (outside the CDR3, taken from reference TRBV28 and TRBJ1-5): DVKVTQSSRYLVKRTGEKVFLECVQDMDHENMFWYRQDPGLGLRLIYFSYDVKMKEKGDIPEGYSVSREKKERFSLILESASTNQTSMYLCASSLGGNSNQPQHFGDGTRLSIL.

The chain joins TRBV5-4 to TRBJ2-4; weak D call: TRBD2 (6 bases). The V gene's germline CDR1 is SGHNT and CDR2 YYREEE (reference sequence). V dropped 4 bases and J dropped 0 bases, with 8 bases sitting between them. The CDR3 is made up of 14 amino acids. For the CDR3, the DNA is TGTGCCAGCAGCCATAGCGGAGCCAAAAACATTCAGTACTTC. Its protein is CASSHSGAKNIQYF.

With regard to this clone: The sample contains more than one DNA sequence encoding this CDR3. The V gene is TRBV11-3, the J gene TRBJ2-3, with 8 bases identical to TRBD2. Germline lookup yields CDR1 SGHNT and CDR2 YENEEA. This CDR3 region has 15 residues. V was pared by 0 bases and J by 2 bases, with 1 base of the junction left unmatched. Written as DNA, the CDR3 is TGTGCCAGCAGCTTAGACGGGAGGGACACAGATACGCAGTATTTT. Protein: CASSLDGRDTDTQYF.

J is TRBJ1-1 and V is TRBV2, with D tentatively TRBD1 (6 bases). Trimming removed 10 bases at V and 0 bases at J, with 12 bases between. This CDR3 has 13 amino acids. Germline-derived CDR1 and CDR2 are SNHLY and FYNNEI. The CDR3 DNA is TGTGCCACCTCGGGACACTTGAACACTGAAGCTTTCTTT. As protein: CATSGHLNTEAFF.

The chain is built from TRBV7-6 and TRBJ2-3, with TRBD2 matching 13 bases. The CDR3 consists of 17 residues. Unmatched junction bases numbered 5, after V lost 5 bases and J lost 0 bases. CDR1 and CDR2 from the germline V gene are SGHVS and FNYEAQ. In DNA, the CDR3 is TGTGCCAGCAGCCCGGGACTAGCGGGAACTAGCACAGATACGCAGTATTTT. Translation: CASSPGLAGTSTDTQYF.

The chain uses TRBV5-4 and TRBJ2-7; 8 bases match TRBD2. With 3 bases clipped from V and 1 base from J, the junction kept 3 bases outside the gene matches. Germline V gene data show CDR1 as SGHNT and CDR2 as YYREEE (reference sequence). This CDR3 has 14 amino acids. CDR3 loop: CASSYGTRSYEQYF. In DNA form, the CDR3 reads TGTGCCAGCAGCTACGGGACTAGATCCTACGAGCAGTACTTC.

In this sample, this clone turned up once. This chain connects TRBV11-2 to TRBJ1-3; D ambiguous. Per the germline V gene, CDR1 is SGHAT and CDR2 is FQNNGV. Between the trimmed V and J ends, which lost 8 bases and 0 bases, there was a span of 23 bases. The CDR3 is 18 amino acids. The CDR3 nucleotides are TGTGCCAGCCGCCCCCCAGGTCGTCCTTTGAGCTCTGGAAACACCATATATTTT. Translated: CASRPPGRPLSSGNTIYF.

The gene calls are TRBV19 and TRBJ1-2; no definite D call. V lost 1 base to trimming and J lost 6 bases, with 6 bases between them. The CDR3 is made up of 12 amino acids. Germline V gene sequence: CDR1 LNHDA, CDR2 SQIVND (reference sequence). CDR3 bases: TGTGCCAGTAGTATAGCGGTGGATGGCTACACCTTC. Translated, it gives CASSIAVDGYTF. Full variable domain (rest looked up from reference TRBV19 and TRBJ1-2): DGGITQSPKYLFRKEGQNVTLSCEQNLNHDAMYWYRQDPGQGLRLIYYSQIVNDFQKGDIAEGYSVSREKKESFPLTVTSAQKNPTAFYLCASSIAVDGYTFGSGTRLTVV.

This sequence joins TRBV19 and TRBJ1-4, with a weak D call TRBD1 (5 bases). The V and J ends lost 3 bases and 13 bases respectively, with 18 bases between them. The CDR3 is made up of 14 amino acids. Germline-derived CDR1 and CDR2 are LNHDA and SQIVND (reference sequence). The CDR3 protein is CASSIHRYPPGLFF. For the CDR3, the DNA is TGTGCCAGTAGTATCCACAGGTACCCCCCGGGACTGTTTTTT.

The chain joins TRBV5-1 to TRBJ2-1, with 12 positions matching TRBD2. V lost 2 bases and J lost 5; bases outside the gene matches: 2. The germline V gene has CDR1 SGHRS and CDR2 YFSETQ. The length of the CDR3 is 15 residues. The CDR3 is CASSFLAGGHNEQFF. CDR3 nucleotides: TGCGCCAGCAGCTTCCTAGCGGGGGGGCACAATGAGCAGTTCTTC.

CDR3 DNA sequence: TGCGCCAGCAGCCAAGATTTGGCTAGCGGGGGAGATACGCAGTATTTT. Translation: CASSQDLASGGDTQYF. This chain uses TRBV4-3 with TRBJ2-3, with 10 positions matching TRBD2. V lost 0 bases, J lost 5 bases, and 5 bases stayed unmatched. The CDR3 sequence is 16 residues long. Germline lookup yields CDR1 LGHNA and CDR2 YSLEER.

The chain employs TRBV19 and TRBJ2-1, with TRBD2 matching over 14 bases. The length of the CDR3 is 16 residues. CDR1 is LNHDA, CDR2 SQIVND, per germline (reference sequence). V lost 3 bases to trimming and J lost 7 bases; unmatched junction nucleotides: 5. DNA for the CDR3: TGTGCCAGTAGTATCCGCGGGACTAGCGGGAGTAATGAGCAGTTCTTC. Encoded protein: CASSIRGTSGSNEQFF.

This CDR3 reads CASSLMTGMNTGELFF. The CDR3 bases are TGTGCCAGCAGCCTTATGACCGGGATGAACACCGGGGAGCTGTTTTTT. The chain uses TRBV7-9 and TRBJ2-2, with TRBD2 as a possible D gene (5 bases). Germline assignment: CDR1 SEHNR and CDR2 FQNEAQ (reference sequence). V lost 5 bases to trimming and J lost 1 base, with 14 bases between them. The CDR3 is made up of 16 amino acids.

The genes are TRBV9 and TRBJ1-1; D ambiguous. The CDR3 is made up of 16 amino acids. Germline CDR1 is SGDLS and CDR2 is YYNGEE. V was clipped by 0 bases and J by 1 base, with 13 bases between them. In DNA form, the CDR3 reads TGTGCCAGCAGCGTAGGGGTGGGGAGGGAGAACACTGAAGCTTTCTTT. Protein: CASSVGVGRENTEAFF.

This rearrangement joins TRBV18 to TRBJ2-7; TRBD1 matches at 7 bases. CDR3 size: 15 residues. Germline-derived CDR1 and CDR2 are KGHSH and LQKENI. V gave up 6 bases and J gave up 3 bases; unmatched junction bases: 11. As DNA, the CDR3 is TGTGCCAGCTCGGATAGACAGGGCCTCCTCTACGAGCAGTACTTC. It is translated as CASSDRQGLLYEQYF. Complete variable domain (other parts from reference TRBV18 and TRBJ2-7): NAGVMQNPRHLVRRRGQEARLRCSPMKGHSHVYWYRQLPEEGLKFMVYLQKENIIDESGMPKERFSAEFPKEGPSILRIQQVVRGDSAAYFCASSDRQGLLYEQYFGPGTRLTVT.

The chain employs TRBV18 and TRBJ2-5; D gene uncertain. Germline values: CDR1 KGHSH, CDR2 LQKENI. CDR3 length: 12 amino acids. Trimming cost V 3 bases and J 5 bases, with 7 bases left between them. The CDR3 sequence: CASSPRRETQYF. As DNA, the CDR3 is TGTGCCAGCTCACCGCGGCGGGAGACCCAGTACTTC.

The chain couples TRBV28 to TRBJ1-3; perhaps TRBD1 as D (5 bases). Trimming pared 7 bases from V and 0 bases from J, leaving 25 bases between. The CDR3 totals 19 residues. The germline V gene has CDR1 MDHEN and CDR2 SYDVKM. The DNA for the CDR3 is TGTGCCAGCACCCCGAGACAAACCGGGACCCCATTCTCTGGAAACACCATATATTTT. Protein sequence: CASTPRQTGTPFSGNTIYF.